The rows below give T cell receptor beta chains drawn from one sample of a study of preoperative IRX-2 immunotherapy in early breast cancer. Profiled with immunoSEQ multiplex PCR; TCRdb holds only in-frame clones, not every one. The sample records roughly 99,000 clones, roughly 85% being singletons. This specimen was tumor tissue, taken after IRX-2 immunotherapy. These receptor sequences come from a human donor with breast cancer. The CDR3 runs from the conserved cysteine through the conserved F or W. D genes are given only for firm matches. Clone size is shown for a subset of rows, as once, few, many or a class of expanded clone.

>TRBV19|-|TRBJ1-1|-
TGTGCCAGTAGTATAGGTCCGGGGAAGGTAACAGCTTTCTTT
CASSIGPGKVTAFF
>TRBV19|TRBD1|TRBJ2-5|-
TGTGCCAGTAAAACCGGGACAGAACAAGAGACCCAGTACTTC
CASKTGTEQETQYF
>TRBV25-1|-|TRBJ1-2|once
TGTGCCAGCAGTTCACTTCTACGGAAGAGTAACTATGGCTACACCTTC
CASSSLLRKSNYGYTF
>TRBV25-1|-|TRBJ1-4|-
TGTGCCAGCAGTCCGGACGGCCAGAATGAAAAACTGTTTTTT
CASSPDGQNEKLFF
>TRBV6-8|TRBD1|TRBJ1-1|-
TGTGCCAGCAGCCTCCCTCCCGGGACAGGAAACACTGAAGCTTTCTTT
CASSLPPGTGNTEAFF
>TRBV19|-|TRBJ1-2|-
TGTGCCAGTAGTCCACTTGGAGGGGAGGTCGGCTACACCTTC
CASSPLGGEVGYTF
>TRBV18|-|TRBJ1-3|-
TGTGCCAGCTCACCCTACAGGGAACAGGACGGTTCCGCAAACACCATATATTTT
CASSPYREQDGSANTIYF
>TRBV6-7|-|TRBJ1-1|-
TGTGCCAGCAGTTTCATTGACAGGTTCACTGAAGCTTTCTTT
CASSFIDRFTEAFF
>TRBV6-8|TRBD1|TRBJ1-2|-
TGTGCCAGCTCGTTGGGACAGGGATCGCTTAACTATGGCTACACCTTC
CASSLGQGSLNYGYTF
>TRBV23-1|TRBD1|TRBJ2-1|-
TGCGCCAGCAGCTTAGCCGGGACAGCAACCTACAATGAGCAGTTCTTC
CASSLAGTATYNEQFF
>TRBV7-1|-|TRBJ1-5|-
TGTGCCAGCAGCTTAGATCTGGGGGAGCCCCAGCATTTT
CASSLDLGEPQHF
>TRBV14|-|TRBJ1-4|-
TGTGCCAGCAGCCCGAGGGCCGAAACTAGGGAAAAACTGTTTTTT
CASSPRAETREKLFF
>TRBV23-1|TRBD1|TRBJ1-2|-
TGCGCCAGCAGTCAATCTAGGGACAGAAAAGGTGGCTACACCTTC
CASSQSRDRKGGYTF
>TRBV29-1|TRBD2|TRBJ2-7|-
TGCAGCGTGGCGGGACTAGCGGCCTCCTACGAGCAGTACTTC
CSVAGLAASYEQYF
>TRBV11-3|-|TRBJ1-4|-
TGTGCCAGCAGCCCCAGACAAGTTAATGAAAAACTGTTTTTT
CASSPRQVNEKLFF
>TRBV28|-|TRBJ1-1|-
TGTGCCAGTACCAAGGGGCAGCGCACTGAAGCTTTCTTT
CASTKGQRTEAFF
>TRBV28|-|TRBJ2-7|-
TGTGCCAGCAGTTTGGTAGTTAAGGACAGCTCCTATGAGCAGTACTTC
CASSLVVKDSSYEQYF
>TRBV6-8|TRBD1|TRBJ1-1|-
TGTGCCATCAGGGGGACAGGGACGAACACTGAAGCTTTCTTT
CAIRGTGTNTEAFF
>TRBV11-3|-|TRBJ2-7|-
TGTGCCAGCAGCCAAAATGCGGGGCTGACCCTCTACGAGCAGTACTTC
CASSQNAGLTLYEQYF
>TRBV6-8|-|TRBJ2-7|-
TGTGCCAGCAGTGAGACACCGCCAGGGGAGCAGTACTTC
CASSETPPGEQYF
>TRBV5-1|TRBD1|TRBJ1-1|-
TGCGCCAGCAGGAAAGACGGGACAGGGTTTACGAACACTGAAGCTTTCTTT
CASRKDGTGFTNTEAFF
>TRBV19|-|TRBJ2-3|once
TGTGCCAGTAGTATGGGGATGGGGGGTAGTGGCACAGATACGCAGTATTTT
CASSMGMGGSGTDTQYF
>TRBV6-8|-|TRBJ2-1|few
TGTGCCAGCAAAGTACGGTCTAGGATTCTCGGAGAGCAGTTCTTC
CASKVRSRILGEQFF
>TRBV5-1|-|TRBJ2-5|-
TGCGCCAGCAGCTTACAGGGTCCATGGGAGACCCAGTACTTC
CASSLQGPWETQYF